The rows below give T cell receptor beta chains drawn from one sample of a study of vaccination effects on CD4 cells after COVID-19. The method was immunoSEQ multiplex PCR; TCRdb's version includes in-frame clones alone and lacks a portion of them. This sample carries about 73,000 clones, about four fifths of them seen once, and the ten largest clones take more than 9%. The antigens these receptors bind are not known. Sequenced material: CD4+ T cells from PBMCs cultured with SARS-CoV-2 spike peptides, taken before COVID-19 vaccination. The receptor source for this set is a human donor who received a COVID-19 vaccine. Both conserved end residues are part of each CDR3. The D gene is left open where the match is weak. Expanded clones get a size class; other rows say once, few or many, or leave the size out.

v_call: TRBV6-4
j_call: TRBJ2-3
d_call: TRBD1
clone_size: -
cdr3_aa: CASSDSGRGIDTQYF
cdr3_nt: TGTGCCAGCAGTGACTCGGGCAGGGGGATAGATACGCAGTATTTT

v_call: TRBV5-1
j_call: TRBJ1-6
d_call: TRBD1
clone_size: -
cdr3_aa: CASSPDRVDSPLHF
cdr3_nt: TGCGCCAGCAGCCCGGACAGGGTAGATTCACCCCTCCACTTT

v_call: TRBV3-1/TRBV3-2
j_call: TRBJ2-2
d_call: -
clone_size: few
cdr3_aa: CASRNPTGELFF
cdr3_nt: TGTGCCAGCAGAAATCCCACCGGGGAGCTGTTTTTT

v_call: TRBV9
j_call: TRBJ2-3
d_call: TRBD2
clone_size: -
cdr3_aa: CASSVDGTSGVGWADTQYF
cdr3_nt: TGTGCCAGCAGCGTAGACGGGACTAGCGGGGTAGGCTGGGCAGATACGCAGTATTTT

v_call: TRBV7-9
j_call: TRBJ1-2
d_call: TRBD1
clone_size: few
cdr3_aa: CASSSEGQGNGYTF
cdr3_nt: TGTGCCAGCAGCTCGGAGGGACAGGGGAATGGCTACACCTTC

v_call: TRBV4-3
j_call: TRBJ1-5
d_call: -
clone_size: -
cdr3_aa: CASSQEKGLNQPQHF
cdr3_nt: TGCGCCAGCAGCCAAGAAAAGGGACTAAATCAGCCCCAGCATTTT

v_call: TRBV27
j_call: TRBJ2-6
d_call: -
clone_size: -
cdr3_aa: CASSHTGSGANVLTF
cdr3_nt: TGTGCCAGCAGTCACACAGGGTCCGGGGCCAACGTCCTGACTTTC

v_call: TRBV6-1
j_call: TRBJ2-6
d_call: -
clone_size: -
cdr3_aa: CASSDHRASSGANVLTF
cdr3_nt: TGTGCCAGCAGTGATCATAGGGCTAGCTCTGGGGCCAACGTCCTGACTTTC

v_call: TRBV12-3/TRBV12-4
j_call: TRBJ2-2
d_call: -
clone_size: -
cdr3_aa: CASSRTATGELFF
cdr3_nt: TGTGCCAGCAGCAGGACTGCCACCGGGGAGCTGTTTTTT

v_call: TRBV7-8
j_call: TRBJ1-2
d_call: -
clone_size: -
cdr3_aa: CASSLIGGQNYGYTF
cdr3_nt: TGTGCCAGCAGCTTAATAGGTGGACAGAACTATGGCTACACCTTC

v_call: TRBV9
j_call: TRBJ2-2
d_call: TRBD1
clone_size: once
cdr3_aa: CASTTGENTGELFF
cdr3_nt: TGTGCCAGCACGACAGGGGAAAACACCGGGGAGCTGTTTTTT

v_call: TRBV2
j_call: TRBJ1-6
d_call: TRBD1
clone_size: few
cdr3_aa: CASSSIPAGQGGSPLHF
cdr3_nt: TGTGCCAGCAGTTCGATCCCGGCGGGACAGGGCGGATCACCCCTCCACTTT

v_call: TRBV14
j_call: TRBJ1-6
d_call: -
clone_size: few
cdr3_aa: CASSRPGSLNSPLHF
cdr3_nt: TGTGCCAGCAGCCGTCCCGGGTCTTTGAATTCACCCCTCCACTTT

v_call: TRBV6-5
j_call: TRBJ2-5
d_call: TRBD2
clone_size: -
cdr3_aa: CASNKAGAMKTQYF
cdr3_nt: TGTGCCAGTAACAAAGCGGGGGCTATGAAGACCCAGTACTTC

v_call: TRBV12-3/TRBV12-4
j_call: TRBJ1-6
d_call: -
clone_size: few
cdr3_aa: CASSLINSPLHF
cdr3_nt: TGTGCCAGCAGTTTAATCAATTCACCCCTCCACTTT

v_call: TRBV28
j_call: TRBJ1-3
d_call: -
clone_size: -
cdr3_aa: CASSSGGVSGNTIYF
cdr3_nt: TGTGCCAGCAGTTCAGGAGGGGTTTCTGGAAACACCATATATTTT

v_call: TRBV29-1
j_call: TRBJ1-1
d_call: -
clone_size: -
cdr3_aa: CSVEKNTEAFF
cdr3_nt: TGCAGCGTTGAGAAGAACACTGAAGCTTTCTTT

v_call: TRBV18
j_call: TRBJ1-1
d_call: -
clone_size: -
cdr3_aa: CASSPGDTEAFF
cdr3_nt: TGTGCCAGCTCACCAGGGGACACTGAAGCTTTCTTT

v_call: TRBV6-5
j_call: TRBJ1-5
d_call: -
clone_size: -
cdr3_aa: CASSYSIANQPQHF
cdr3_nt: TGTGCCAGCAGTTACTCGATAGCCAATCAGCCCCAGCATTTT

v_call: TRBV10-3
j_call: TRBJ1-1
d_call: -
clone_size: -
cdr3_aa: CAIGPSSQLNTEAFF
cdr3_nt: TGTGCCATCGGACCCTCCAGCCAACTAAACACTGAAGCTTTCTTT

v_call: TRBV19
j_call: TRBJ1-5
d_call: -
clone_size: -
cdr3_aa: CASKRSRGAQPQHF
cdr3_nt: TGTGCCAGTAAGCGATCGAGGGGAGCCCAGCCCCAGCATTTT

v_call: TRBV7-9
j_call: TRBJ1-2
d_call: -
clone_size: -
cdr3_aa: CASSLSPGPGYTF
cdr3_nt: TGTGCCAGCAGCTTATCCCCAGGGCCGGGCTACACCTTC

v_call: TRBV27
j_call: TRBJ2-1
d_call: TRBD2
clone_size: -
cdr3_aa: CASTQGASGGAGEQFF
cdr3_nt: TGTGCCAGCACCCAAGGGGCTAGCGGGGGGGCCGGCGAGCAGTTCTTC

v_call: TRBV19
j_call: TRBJ1-5
d_call: -
clone_size: -
cdr3_aa: CASSILVGPRGQPQHF
cdr3_nt: TGTGCCAGTAGTATCTTAGTAGGGCCGCGGGGTCAGCCCCAGCATTTT

v_call: TRBV28
j_call: TRBJ1-2
d_call: -
clone_size: -
cdr3_aa: CASSFREGYGYTF
cdr3_nt: TGTGCCAGCAGTTTCAGGGAAGGCTATGGCTACACCTTC

v_call: TRBV30
j_call: TRBJ1-5
d_call: -
clone_size: -
cdr3_aa: CAWSWGNQPQHF
cdr3_nt: TGTGCCTGGAGTTGGGGCAATCAGCCCCAGCATTTT

v_call: TRBV18
j_call: TRBJ1-3
d_call: -
clone_size: -
cdr3_aa: CASSPLDSVAGNTIYF
cdr3_nt: TGTGCCAGCTCACCCCTGGATTCCGTAGCCGGAAACACCATATATTTT

v_call: TRBV7-4
j_call: TRBJ1-1
d_call: -
clone_size: few
cdr3_aa: CASSLQGSGTEAFF
cdr3_nt: TGTGCCAGCAGCCTTCAGGGTAGTGGCACTGAAGCTTTCTTT

v_call: TRBV10-2
j_call: TRBJ2-3
d_call: -
clone_size: -
cdr3_aa: CASSFTDTQYF
cdr3_nt: TGCGCCAGCAGCTTCACAGATACGCAGTATTTT

v_call: TRBV5-1
j_call: TRBJ1-6
d_call: TRBD1
clone_size: -
cdr3_aa: CASSSGQDPWGDSPLHF
cdr3_nt: TGCGCCAGCAGCTCGGGACAGGACCCATGGGGGGATTCACCCCTCCACTTT

v_call: TRBV18
j_call: TRBJ2-5
d_call: -
clone_size: -
cdr3_aa: CASSPPTVQETQYF
cdr3_nt: TGTGCCAGCTCACCACCGACAGTACAAGAGACCCAGTACTTC

v_call: TRBV3-1/TRBV3-2
j_call: TRBJ1-1
d_call: TRBD1
clone_size: -
cdr3_aa: CASSQDRGQNTEAFF
cdr3_nt: TGTGCCAGCAGCCAAGACAGGGGGCAGAACACTGAAGCTTTCTTT

v_call: TRBV9
j_call: TRBJ2-1
d_call: -
clone_size: -
cdr3_aa: CASSKAGGSYNEQFF
cdr3_nt: TGTGCCAGCAGCAAAGCCGGAGGCTCCTACAATGAGCAGTTCTTC

v_call: TRBV27
j_call: TRBJ2-3
d_call: TRBD2
clone_size: -
cdr3_aa: CASHDSKRAGGRLDTQYF
cdr3_nt: TGTGCCAGCCATGACTCTAAGAGAGCGGGGGGGCGGCTTGATACGCAGTATTTT

v_call: TRBV4-1
j_call: TRBJ2-2
d_call: TRBD1
clone_size: -
cdr3_aa: CASSQGTGVNTGELFF
cdr3_nt: TGCGCCAGCAGCCAGGGGACAGGGGTTAACACCGGGGAGCTGTTTTTT

v_call: TRBV18
j_call: TRBJ2-1
d_call: -
clone_size: -
cdr3_aa: CASSRDGGGYNEQFF
cdr3_nt: TGTGCCAGCTCCAGGGACGGTGGGGGGTACAATGAGCAGTTCTTC

v_call: TRBV5-1
j_call: TRBJ1-5
d_call: -
clone_size: -
cdr3_aa: CASSYQGNQPQHF
cdr3_nt: TGCGCCAGCAGCTACCAGGGCAATCAGCCCCAGCATTTT

v_call: TRBV9
j_call: TRBJ2-2
d_call: TRBD2
clone_size: -
cdr3_aa: CASSVGTSGYTGELFF
cdr3_nt: TGTGCCAGCAGCGTAGGGACTAGCGGGTACACCGGGGAGCTGTTTTTT

v_call: TRBV9
j_call: TRBJ2-5
d_call: TRBD1
clone_size: -
cdr3_aa: CASSVGQGQETQYF
cdr3_nt: TGTGCCAGCAGCGTGGGACAGGGCCAGGAGACCCAGTACTTC

v_call: TRBV10-1
j_call: TRBJ2-6
d_call: -
clone_size: -
cdr3_aa: CASSDSGTGANVLTF
cdr3_nt: TGCGCCAGCAGTGATTCGGGGACTGGGGCCAACGTCCTGACTTTC